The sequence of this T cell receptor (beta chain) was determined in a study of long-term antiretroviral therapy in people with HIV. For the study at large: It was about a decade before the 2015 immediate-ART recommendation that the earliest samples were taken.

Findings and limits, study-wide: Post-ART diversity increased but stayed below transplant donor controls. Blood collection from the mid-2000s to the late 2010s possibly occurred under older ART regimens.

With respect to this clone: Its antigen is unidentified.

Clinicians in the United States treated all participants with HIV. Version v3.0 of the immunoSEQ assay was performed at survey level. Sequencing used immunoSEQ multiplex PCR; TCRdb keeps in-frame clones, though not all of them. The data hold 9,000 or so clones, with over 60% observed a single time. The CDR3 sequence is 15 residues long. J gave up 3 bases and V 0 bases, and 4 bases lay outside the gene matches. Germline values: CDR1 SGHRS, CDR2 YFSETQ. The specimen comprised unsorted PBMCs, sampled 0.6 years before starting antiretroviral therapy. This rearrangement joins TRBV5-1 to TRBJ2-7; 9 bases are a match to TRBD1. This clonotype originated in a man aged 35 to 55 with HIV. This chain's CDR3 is CASSLAGQGNYEQYF. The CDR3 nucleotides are TGCGCCAGCAGCTTGGCTGGACAGGGGAACTACGAGCAGTACTTC.